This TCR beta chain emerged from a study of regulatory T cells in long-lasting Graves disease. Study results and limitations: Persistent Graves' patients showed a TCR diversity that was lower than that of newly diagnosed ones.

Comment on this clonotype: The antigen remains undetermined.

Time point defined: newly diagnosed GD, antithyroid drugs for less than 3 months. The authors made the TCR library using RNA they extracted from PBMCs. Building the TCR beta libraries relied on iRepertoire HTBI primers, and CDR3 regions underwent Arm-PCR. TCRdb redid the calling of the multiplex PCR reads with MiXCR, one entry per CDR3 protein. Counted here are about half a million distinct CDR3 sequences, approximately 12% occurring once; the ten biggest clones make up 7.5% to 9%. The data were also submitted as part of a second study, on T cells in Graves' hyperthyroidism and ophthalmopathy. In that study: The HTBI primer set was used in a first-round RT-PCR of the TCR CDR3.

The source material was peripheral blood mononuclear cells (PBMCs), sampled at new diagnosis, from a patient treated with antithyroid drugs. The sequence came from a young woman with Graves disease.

This CDR3 is CASSPGGKSTGELFF. CDR3 nucleotide sequence: TGCGCCAGCAGCCCTGGGGGGAAGTCCACCGGGGAGCTGTTTTTT. The genes are TRBV4-1 and TRBJ2-2, with a tentative D call TRBD2 (6 bases). V shed 4 bases and J shed 4 bases, with 13 bases lying between them. The length of the CDR3 is 15 residues. Germline V lookup: CDR1 MGHRA, CDR2 YSYEKL.